This TCR beta chain was observed in a study of shared clonotypes between healthy human individuals. Looking at the study overall: Each donor's CD4 naive and CD4 memory cells filled three plates apiece, CD8 naive two, and CD8 memory one.

CD4+ cells underwent separation, giving CD45RA+ naive and CD45RA-negative memory subsets. The CDR3 covers 15 residues. Trimming cost V 3 bases and J 0 bases, with 8 bases left between them. From germline, CDR1 is SGHTA and CDR2 FQGTGA. Libraries were prepared by immunoSEQ multiplex PCR; TCRdb keeps only in-frame clonotypes and omits some of them. The sample holds approximately 1,000,000 clones; about four fifths are singletons and the top ten take 0.4% to 0.55%. The TCR originated in a man younger than 35 in good health. Some clones in this sample may be carry-over from other donors' samples. What was sequenced was memory CD4+ T cells from PBMCs. Subset here: CD45RA-negative fraction. The chain joins TRBV7-3 to TRBJ2-2; D is possibly TRBD2 (5 bases). The CDR3 loop is CASSFSGTNTGELFF. CDR3 coding DNA: TGTGCCAGCAGCTTTTCGGGAACGAACACCGGGGAGCTGTTTTTT.